The entry that follows covers one T cell receptor beta chain sequence. Its antigen is as yet unknown. This sample is drawn from a study of shared clonotypes between healthy human individuals. Whole-study results and caveats: The four-donor shared clonotypes exceeded non-shared clonotypes in generation probability, with non-shared ones scoring lower.

Assay used: immunoSEQ multiplex PCR; TCRdb lists only in-frame clones, some missing. The repertoire holds about 1,500,000 clones, with roughly 96% as singletons. Germline CDR1 is SNHLY and CDR2 is FYNNEI. V lost 1 base and J lost 5; bases outside the gene matches: 4. This CDR3 has 16 amino acids. CD4+ cells were split into CD45RA+ naive and CD45RA-negative memory subsets. The clonotype was recovered from a man aged 30-40 years in good health. The chain employs TRBV2 and TRBJ2-5; 13 nucleotides agree with TRBD2. The sequencing sample was made of naive CD4+ T cells sorted from blood. Subset described: CD45RA+ positively selected. The CDR3 loop reads CASSEGTSGSRETQYF. DNA of the CDR3: TGTGCCAGCAGTGAAGGGACTAGCGGGAGTCGGGAGACCCAGTACTTC.